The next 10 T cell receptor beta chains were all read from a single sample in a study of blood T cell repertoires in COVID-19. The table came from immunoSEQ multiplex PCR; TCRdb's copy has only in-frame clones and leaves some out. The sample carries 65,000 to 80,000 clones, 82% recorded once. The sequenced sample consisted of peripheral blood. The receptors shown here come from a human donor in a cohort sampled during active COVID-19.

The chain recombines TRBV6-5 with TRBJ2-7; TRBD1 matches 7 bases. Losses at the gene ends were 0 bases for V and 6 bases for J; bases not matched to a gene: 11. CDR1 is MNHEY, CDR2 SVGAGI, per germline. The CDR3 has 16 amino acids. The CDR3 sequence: CASSYSTRGRGGEQYF. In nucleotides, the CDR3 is TGTGCCAGCAGTTACTCAACCAGGGGGAGAGGTGGCGAGCAGTACTTC.

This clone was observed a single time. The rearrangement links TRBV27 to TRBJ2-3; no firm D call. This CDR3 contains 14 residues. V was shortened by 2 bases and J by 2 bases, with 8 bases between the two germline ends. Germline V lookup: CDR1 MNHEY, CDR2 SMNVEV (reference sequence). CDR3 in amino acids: CASSLNRDTDTQYF. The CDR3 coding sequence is TGTGCCAGCAGTTTAAACCGAGACACAGATACGCAGTATTTT.

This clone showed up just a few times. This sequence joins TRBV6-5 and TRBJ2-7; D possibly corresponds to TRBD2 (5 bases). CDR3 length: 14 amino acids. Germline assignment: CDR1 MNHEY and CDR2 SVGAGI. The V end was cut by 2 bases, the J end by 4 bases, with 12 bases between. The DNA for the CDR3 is TGTGCCAGCAGTTACGGACTGGGCAAATACGAGCAGTACTTC. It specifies CASSYGLGKYEQYF.

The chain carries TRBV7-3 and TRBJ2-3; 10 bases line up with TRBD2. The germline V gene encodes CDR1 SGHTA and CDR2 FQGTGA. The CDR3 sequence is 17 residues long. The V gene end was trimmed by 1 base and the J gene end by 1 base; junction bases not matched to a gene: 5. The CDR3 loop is CASSLMPSGGRTDTQYF. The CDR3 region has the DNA TGTGCCAGCAGCTTAATGCCTAGCGGGGGCCGCACAGATACGCAGTATTTT.

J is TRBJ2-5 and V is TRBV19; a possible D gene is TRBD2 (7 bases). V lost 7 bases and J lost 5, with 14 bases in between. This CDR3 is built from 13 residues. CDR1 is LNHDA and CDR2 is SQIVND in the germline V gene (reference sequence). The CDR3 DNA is TGTGCCAGTAATACCGGGGGGCGGGAGACCCAGTACTTC. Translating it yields CASNTGGRETQYF.

In DNA, the CDR3 is TGTGCCTGGGCCTGGGGGACGGGGGGAACTGAAGCTTTCTTT. Its translation: CAWAWGTGGTEAFF. J is TRBJ1-1 and V is TRBV30, with D tentatively TRBD1 (5 bases). This CDR3 has 14 amino acids. CDR1 and CDR2 from the germline V gene are GTSNPN and SVGIG (reference sequence). V lost 5 bases and J lost 5, with 18 bases in between.

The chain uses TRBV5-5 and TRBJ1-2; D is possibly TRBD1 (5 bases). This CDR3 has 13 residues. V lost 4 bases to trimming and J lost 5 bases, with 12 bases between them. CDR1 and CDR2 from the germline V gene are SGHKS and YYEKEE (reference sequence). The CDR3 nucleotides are TGTGCCAGCAGCCCGGACACCACTTATGGCTACACCTTC. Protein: CASSPDTTYGYTF.

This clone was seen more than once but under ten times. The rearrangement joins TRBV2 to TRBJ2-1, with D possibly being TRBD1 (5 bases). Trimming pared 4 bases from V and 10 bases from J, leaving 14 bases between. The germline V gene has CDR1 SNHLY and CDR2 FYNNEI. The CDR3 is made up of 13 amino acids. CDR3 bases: TGTGCCAGCAGTGGAACCCCTGGGGCAGAGCAGTTCTTC. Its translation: CASSGTPGAEQFF.

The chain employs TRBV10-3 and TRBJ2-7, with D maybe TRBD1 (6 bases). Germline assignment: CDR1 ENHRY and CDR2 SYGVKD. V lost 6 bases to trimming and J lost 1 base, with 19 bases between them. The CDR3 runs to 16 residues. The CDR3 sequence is CAISVSPPGASYEQYF. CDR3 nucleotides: TGTGCCATCAGCGTGTCCCCTCCAGGGGCTTCCTACGAGCAGTACTTC.

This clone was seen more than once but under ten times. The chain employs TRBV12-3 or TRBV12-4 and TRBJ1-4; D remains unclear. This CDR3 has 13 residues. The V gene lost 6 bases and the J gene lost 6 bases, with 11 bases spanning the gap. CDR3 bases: TGTGCCAGCAGACCCATGGGAGATGAAAAACTGTTTTTT. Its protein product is CASRPMGDEKLFF.